These 7 T cell receptor beta chains were sequenced from one sample in a study of OX40 agonist ivuxolimab in advanced cancers. Using immunoSEQ multiplex PCR, the repertoire was profiled, and TCRdb retains in-frame clones only, with some absent. Of 70,000 to 80,000 clones detected, about 90% appear once; the ten largest clones hold 1.3%. The sample here was CD4+ or CD8+ T cells sorted from blood, taken in a trial of the OX40 agonist ivuxolimab. The source is an adult with an advanced solid tumor such as melanoma, head and neck, liver or kidney cancer.

The chain is built from TRBV2 and TRBJ2-1; 11 nucleotides agree with TRBD2. From germline, CDR1 is SNHLY and CDR2 FYNNEI. J gave up 0 bases and V 3 bases, and 1 base lay outside the gene matches. The CDR3 sequence is 16 residues long. The CDR3 nucleotides are TGTGCCAGCAGTGAGGGACTAGCGGCCTCCTACAATGAGCAGTTCTTC. Translated, it gives CASSEGLAASYNEQFF.

The rearrangement uses TRBV20-1 and TRBJ1-1; TRBD1 is a possible D gene (5 bases). The germline V gene has CDR1 DFQATT and CDR2 SNEGSKA (reference sequence). The CDR3 totals 10 residues. Trimming removed 6 bases from V and 11 bases from J, with 13 bases in between. The CDR3 protein is CSAGDIEAFF. In DNA form, the CDR3 reads TGCAGTGCGGGGGATATAGAGGCTTTCTTT.

The rearrangement joins TRBV27 to TRBJ1-3; D is uncertain. Looked up from germline, CDR1 is MNHEY and CDR2 is SMNVEV (reference sequence). The V end lost 5 bases, the J end lost 0 bases, and 5 bases lay between the germline ends. The CDR3 is 13 residues long. This CDR3 reads CASSLASGNTIYF. In DNA form, the CDR3 reads TGTGCCAGCAGTCTCGCCTCTGGAAACACCATATATTTT.

This clone was detected a few times. The chain is built from TRBV10-3 and TRBJ2-5; 10 bases align to TRBD2. Germline CDR1 and CDR2: ENHRY and SYGVKD. This CDR3 is built from 15 residues. Trimming cost V 10 bases and J 4 bases; bases outside gene matches: 12. In DNA form, the CDR3 reads TGTGCCACTTCAAGCGGGGGGGCTGTGAGAGAGACCCAGTACTTC. Translated: CATSSGGAVRETQYF.

The V gene is TRBV9, the J gene TRBJ2-2; TRBD2 is a possible D gene (5 bases). The CDR3 is made up of 15 amino acids. From germline, CDR1 is SGDLS and CDR2 YYNGEE. Trimming removed 0 bases from V and 0 bases from J, with 6 bases in between. CDR3 bases: TGTGCCAGCAGCGTAGCGGGGACGAACACCGGGGAGCTGTTTTTT. It codes for CASSVAGTNTGELFF.

The chain joins TRBV6-5 to TRBJ1-1; 8 bases are shared with TRBD1. The CDR3 consists of 14 residues. The V gene end was trimmed by 5 bases and the J gene end by 7 bases; junction bases not matched to a gene: 9. Germline loops: CDR1 MNHEY, CDR2 SVGAGI. For the CDR3, the DNA is TGTGCCAGCAGTCGACAGGGGTTGGATGGTGAAGCTTTCTTT. The encoded protein is CASSRQGLDGEAFF.

The chain carries TRBV11-2 and TRBJ2-1, with a tentative D call TRBD2 (5 bases). Germline lookup yields CDR1 SGHAT and CDR2 FQNNGV. The CDR3 consists of 16 residues. V was pared by 5 bases and J by 1 base, with 15 bases between. The CDR3 protein is CASSALRDNSYNEQFF. The CDR3 nucleotides read TGTGCCAGCAGCGCCTTACGGGATAATTCCTACAATGAGCAGTTCTTC. The entire variable domain, with the rest obtained from reference TRBV11-2 and TRBJ2-1, is as follows: EAGVAQSPRYKIIEKRQSVAFWCNPISGHATLYWYQQILGQGPKLLIQFQNNGVVDDSQLPKDRFSAERLKGVDSTLKIQPAKLEDSAVYLCASSALRDNSYNEQFFGPGTRLTVL.